This T cell receptor beta chain was sequenced in a study of cytomegalovirus exposure and HLA in healthy donors. Study at large: The 130 or so validation repertoires used a platform that matched the one used for the approximately 670 first-cohort repertoires, as a later analysis reported.

Trimming shortened V by 5 bases and J by 3 bases, and 19 bases separated the two germline ends. The CDR3 runs 16 residues. CDR1 is SNHLY, CDR2 FYNNEI, per germline. Method: immunoSEQ multiplex PCR; TCRdb's copy keeps in-frame clones and lacks some. The repertoire has 150,000 to 200,000 clones, 90% to 97% of them found once; the top ten carry approximately 0.82%. Separation from the approximately 690-subject first cohort characterized the roughly 120-subject validation cohort, to which the donors belonged. The study's findings and limits: Altogether, 164 TCR beta chains were recorded as cytomegalovirus-associated. Most TCR sequences were rare, but some public TCRs occurred in many donors.

As to this clone: What it binds is not known.

The origin of this receptor is a woman between 18 and 30 years old in good health and CMV-seronegative. The sequenced sample was PBMCs. The rearrangement uses TRBV2 and TRBJ1-1; TRBD1 might be the D (5 bases). The CDR3 spells CASSKFREGWDTEAFF. The CDR3 coding sequence is TGTGCCAGCAGTAAATTCAGGGAGGGGTGGGACACTGAAGCTTTCTTT.